This T cell receptor (beta chain) was documented in a study of T-cell memory formation after mild COVID-19. Using its own MiXCR run on the 5' RACE reads, TCRdb lists one record per CDR3 protein. The sample shows approximately 350,000 distinct CDR3 sequences, 25% to 30% of them seen only once. The V and J ends lost 4 bases and 13 bases, in that order; junction bases with no gene match: 4. This CDR3 is 13 amino acids long. The chain has TRBV12-3 or TRBV12-4 and TRBJ2-1, with TRBD2 matching 13 bases. The sequencing input was PBMCs or a T cell subset sorted from them (not recorded which). The TCR comes from an adult woman who had mild COVID-19 (a few samples of this study predate the infection). Cell type and time point are not known. The CDR3 loop is CASSSTSGRQQFF. CDR3 nucleotides: TGTGCCAGCAGTTCGACTAGCGGGAGGCAACAGTTCTTC.